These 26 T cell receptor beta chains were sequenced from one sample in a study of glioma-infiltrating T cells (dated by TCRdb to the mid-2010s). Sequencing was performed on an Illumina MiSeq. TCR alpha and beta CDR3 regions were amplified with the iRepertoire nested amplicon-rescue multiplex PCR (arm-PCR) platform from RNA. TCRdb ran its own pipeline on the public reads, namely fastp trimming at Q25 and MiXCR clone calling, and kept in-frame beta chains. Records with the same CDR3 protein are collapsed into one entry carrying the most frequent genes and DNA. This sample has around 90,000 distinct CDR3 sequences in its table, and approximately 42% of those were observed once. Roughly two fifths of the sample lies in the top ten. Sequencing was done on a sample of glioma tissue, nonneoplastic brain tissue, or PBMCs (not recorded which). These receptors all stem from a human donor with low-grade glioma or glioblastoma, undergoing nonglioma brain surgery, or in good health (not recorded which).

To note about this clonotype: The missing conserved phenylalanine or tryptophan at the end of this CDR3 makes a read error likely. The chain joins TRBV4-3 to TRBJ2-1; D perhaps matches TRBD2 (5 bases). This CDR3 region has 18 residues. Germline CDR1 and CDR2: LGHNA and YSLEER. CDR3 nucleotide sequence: TGCGCCAGCAGCCAAGATCACGGTGGGAGAGGTTCCTACAGTGAGCAGTTCTTA. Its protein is CASSQDHGGRGSYSEQFL.

CDR3 nucleotides: TGTGCCAGCAGCTTACTAGCGGGAGCCAAAAACATTCAGTACTTC. This sequence encodes CASSLLAGAKNIQYF. The chain uses TRBV5-6 and TRBJ2-4; 9 bases agree with TRBD2. V shed 2 bases and J 0 bases; nucleotides not matched to a gene: 0. Looked up from germline, CDR1 is SGHDT and CDR2 is YYEEEE. The CDR3 has 15 residues.

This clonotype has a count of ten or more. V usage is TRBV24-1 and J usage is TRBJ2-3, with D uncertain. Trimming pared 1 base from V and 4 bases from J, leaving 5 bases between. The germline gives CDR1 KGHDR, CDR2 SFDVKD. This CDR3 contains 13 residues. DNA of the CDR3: TGTGCCACCAGTGATTTAAAGCCAGATACGCAGTATTTT. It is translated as CATSDLKPDTQYF.

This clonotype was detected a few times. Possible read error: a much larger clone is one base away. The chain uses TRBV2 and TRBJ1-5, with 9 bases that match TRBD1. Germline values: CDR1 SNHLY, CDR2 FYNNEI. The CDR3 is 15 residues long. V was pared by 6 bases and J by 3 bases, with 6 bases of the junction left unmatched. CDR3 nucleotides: TGTGCCAGCAGAGCAACAGGGGGCTCCAATCAGCCCCAGCATTTT. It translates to CASRATGGSNQPQHF.

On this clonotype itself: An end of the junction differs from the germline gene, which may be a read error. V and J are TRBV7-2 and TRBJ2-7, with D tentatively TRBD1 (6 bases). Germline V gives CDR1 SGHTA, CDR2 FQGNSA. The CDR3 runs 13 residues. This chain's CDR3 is CASSSDRSYKQYF. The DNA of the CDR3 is TGTGCCAGCAGCTCGGACAGAAGCTACAAGCAGTACTTC.

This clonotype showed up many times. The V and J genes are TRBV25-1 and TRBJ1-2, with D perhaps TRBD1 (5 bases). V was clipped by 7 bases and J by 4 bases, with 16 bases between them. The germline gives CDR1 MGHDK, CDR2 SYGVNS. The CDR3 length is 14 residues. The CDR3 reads CASNSPRGFYGYTF. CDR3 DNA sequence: TGTGCCAGCAATTCCCCTAGGGGTTTCTATGGCTACACCTTC.

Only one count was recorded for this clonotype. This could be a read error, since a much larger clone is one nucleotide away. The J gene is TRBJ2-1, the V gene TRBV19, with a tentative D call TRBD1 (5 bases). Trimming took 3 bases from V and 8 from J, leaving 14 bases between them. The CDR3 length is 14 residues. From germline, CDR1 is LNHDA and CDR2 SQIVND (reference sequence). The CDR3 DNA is TGTGCCAGTAGTATGGGGCCGAAACCGGATGAGCAGTTCTTC. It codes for CASSMGPKPDEQFF.

CDR3 in DNA: TGTGCCAGCAGCGTAGGGCGGGGGGGCCCAACAGATACGCAGTATTTT. It yields the protein CASSVGRGGPTDTQYF. The chain uses TRBV9 and TRBJ2-3, with 9 bases matching TRBD2. Per germline, CDR1 SGDLS and CDR2 YYNGEE. The junction had 5 bases not matched to a gene; V was cut back by 0 bases and J by 3 bases. CDR3 length: 16 residues.

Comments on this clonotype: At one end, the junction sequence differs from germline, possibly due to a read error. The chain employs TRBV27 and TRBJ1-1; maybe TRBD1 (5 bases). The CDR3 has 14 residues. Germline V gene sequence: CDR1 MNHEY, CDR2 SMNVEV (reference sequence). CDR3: CASRVRKGDTEAFF. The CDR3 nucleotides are TGTGCAAGCAGGGTACGGAAAGGGGACACTGAAGCTTTCTTT.

The CDR3 here is CASRAGQGWGEQYF. The CDR3, as DNA: TGTGCCAGCAGGGCAGGACAGGGCTGGGGCGAGCAGTACTTC. The chain couples TRBV6-5 to TRBJ2-7; 8 bases are shared with TRBD1. J gave up 6 bases and V 6 bases, and 10 bases lay outside the gene matches. This CDR3 is 14 amino acids long. Germline V gene lookup returns CDR1 MNHEY and CDR2 SVGAGI.

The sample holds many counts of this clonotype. CDR3 sequence reads: CATSDPRGSGNTIYF. As DNA, the CDR3 is TGTGCCACCAGTGACCCCAGGGGCTCTGGAAACACCATATATTTT. V usage is TRBV24-1 and J usage is TRBJ1-3; perhaps TRBD1 as D (6 bases). Germline V lookup: CDR1 KGHDR, CDR2 SFDVKD. Trimming took off 4 bases at V and 0 bases at J, with 9 bases between the two ends. This CDR3 is built from 15 residues.

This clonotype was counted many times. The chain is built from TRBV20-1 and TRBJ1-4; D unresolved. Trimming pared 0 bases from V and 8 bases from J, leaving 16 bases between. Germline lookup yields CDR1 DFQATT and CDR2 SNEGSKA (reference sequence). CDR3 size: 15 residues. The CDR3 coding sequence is TGCAGTGCTAGAGATGGTAGACAAGTAATCGAAAAACTGTTTTTT. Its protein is CSARDGRQVIEKLFF.

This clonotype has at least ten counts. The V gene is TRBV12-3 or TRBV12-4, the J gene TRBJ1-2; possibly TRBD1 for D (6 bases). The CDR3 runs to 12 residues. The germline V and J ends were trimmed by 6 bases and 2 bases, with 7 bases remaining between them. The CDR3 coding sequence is TGTGCCAGCAGCACAGGGAACTATGGCTACACCTTC. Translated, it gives CASSTGNYGYTF.

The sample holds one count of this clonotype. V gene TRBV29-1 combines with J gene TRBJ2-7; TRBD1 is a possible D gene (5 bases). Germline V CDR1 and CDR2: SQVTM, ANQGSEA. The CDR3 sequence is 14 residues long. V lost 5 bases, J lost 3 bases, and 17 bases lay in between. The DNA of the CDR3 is TGCAGCGTTATAACACATGGGGCGAGCTACGAGCAGTACTTC. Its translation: CSVITHGASYEQYF.

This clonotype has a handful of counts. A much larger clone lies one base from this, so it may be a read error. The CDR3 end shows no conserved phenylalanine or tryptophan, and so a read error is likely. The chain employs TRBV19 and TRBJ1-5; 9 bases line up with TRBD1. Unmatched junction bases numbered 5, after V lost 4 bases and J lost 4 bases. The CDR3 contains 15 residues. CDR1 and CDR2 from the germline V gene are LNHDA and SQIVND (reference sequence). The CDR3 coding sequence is TGTGCCAGTAGTAAACCGGGACAGGGTAATCAGCCCCAGCATCTT. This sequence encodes CASSKPGQGNQPQHL.

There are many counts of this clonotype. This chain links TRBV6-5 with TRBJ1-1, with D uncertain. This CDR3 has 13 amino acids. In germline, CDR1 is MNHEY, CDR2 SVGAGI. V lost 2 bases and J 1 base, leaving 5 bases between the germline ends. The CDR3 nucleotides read TGTGCCAGCAGTTACGGCAAGAACACTGAAGCTTTCTTT. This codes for CASSYGKNTEAFF.

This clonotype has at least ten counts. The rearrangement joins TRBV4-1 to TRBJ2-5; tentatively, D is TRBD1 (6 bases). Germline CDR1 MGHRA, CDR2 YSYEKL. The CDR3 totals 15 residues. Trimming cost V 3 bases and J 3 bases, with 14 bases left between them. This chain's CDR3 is CASSHLRQAEETQYF. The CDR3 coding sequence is TGCGCCAGCAGCCACCTGCGACAGGCGGAAGAGACCCAGTACTTC.

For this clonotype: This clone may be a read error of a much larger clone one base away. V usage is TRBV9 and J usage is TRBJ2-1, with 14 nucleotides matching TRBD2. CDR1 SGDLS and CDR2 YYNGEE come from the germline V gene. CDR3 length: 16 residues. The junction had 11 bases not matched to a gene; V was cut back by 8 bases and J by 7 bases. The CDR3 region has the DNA TGTGCCAGGAGCCCCCGACTAGCGGGAGGGAGGAATGAGCAGTTCTTC. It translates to CARSPRLAGGRNEQFF.

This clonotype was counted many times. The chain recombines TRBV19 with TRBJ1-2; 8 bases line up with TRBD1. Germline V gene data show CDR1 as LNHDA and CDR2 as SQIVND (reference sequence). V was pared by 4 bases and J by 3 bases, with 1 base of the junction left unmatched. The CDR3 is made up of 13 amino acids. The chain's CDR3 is CASSKGQDYGYTF. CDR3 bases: TGTGCCAGTAGTAAGGGACAGGACTATGGCTACACCTTC.

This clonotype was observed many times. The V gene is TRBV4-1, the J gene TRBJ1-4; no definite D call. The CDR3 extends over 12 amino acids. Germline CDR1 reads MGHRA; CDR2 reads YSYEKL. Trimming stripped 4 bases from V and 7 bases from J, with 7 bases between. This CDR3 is CASSRKGEKLFF. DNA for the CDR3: TGCGCCAGCAGCCGAAAGGGTGAAAAACTGTTTTTT.

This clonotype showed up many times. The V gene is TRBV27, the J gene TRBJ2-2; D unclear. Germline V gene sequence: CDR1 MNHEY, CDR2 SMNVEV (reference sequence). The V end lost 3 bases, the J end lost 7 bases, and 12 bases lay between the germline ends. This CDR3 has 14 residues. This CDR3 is CASSFGPAYGELFF. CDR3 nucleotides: TGTGCCAGCAGTTTCGGGCCGGCGTACGGGGAGCTGTTTTTT.

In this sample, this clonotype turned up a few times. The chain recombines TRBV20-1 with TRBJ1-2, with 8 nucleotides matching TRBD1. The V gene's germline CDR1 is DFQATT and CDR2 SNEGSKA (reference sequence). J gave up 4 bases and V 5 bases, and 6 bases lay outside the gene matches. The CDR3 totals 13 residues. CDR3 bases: TGCAGTGCTGGGTCACAGGGGGTCTATGGCTACACCTTC. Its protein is CSAGSQGVYGYTF.

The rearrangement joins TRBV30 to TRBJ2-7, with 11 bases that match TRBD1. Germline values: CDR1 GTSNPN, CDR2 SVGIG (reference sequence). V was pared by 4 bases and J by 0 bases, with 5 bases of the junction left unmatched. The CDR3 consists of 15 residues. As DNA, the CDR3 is TGTGCCTGGACAGAGGGGACAGGGGGCTCCTACGAGCAGTACTTC. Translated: CAWTEGTGGSYEQYF.

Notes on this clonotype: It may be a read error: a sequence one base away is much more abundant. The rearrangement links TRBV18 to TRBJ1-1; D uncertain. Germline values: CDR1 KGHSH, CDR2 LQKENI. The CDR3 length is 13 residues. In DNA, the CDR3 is TGTGCCAGCTCGATCGGAGAGAGGACTGAAGCTTCCTTT. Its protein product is CASSIGERTEASF.

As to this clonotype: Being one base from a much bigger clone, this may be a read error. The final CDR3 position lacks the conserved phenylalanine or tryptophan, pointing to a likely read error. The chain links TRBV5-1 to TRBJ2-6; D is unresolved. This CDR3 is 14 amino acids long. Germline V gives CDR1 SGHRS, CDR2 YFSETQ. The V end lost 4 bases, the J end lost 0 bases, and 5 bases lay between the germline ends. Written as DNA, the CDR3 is TGCGCCAGCAGCCTTAGCTCTGGGGCCAACGTCCTGACTCTC. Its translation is CASSLSSGANVLTL.

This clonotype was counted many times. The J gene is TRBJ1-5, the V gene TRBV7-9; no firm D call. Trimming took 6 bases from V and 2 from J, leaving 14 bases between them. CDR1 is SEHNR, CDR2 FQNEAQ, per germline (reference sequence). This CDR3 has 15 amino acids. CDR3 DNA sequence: TGTGCCAGCAGTTCCGACGGACGGGGCAATCAGCCCCAGCATTTT. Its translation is CASSSDGRGNQPQHF.